A single T cell receptor beta chain is shown here with its context. Its antigen is not known. The method was immunoSEQ multiplex PCR; TCRdb's version includes in-frame clones alone and lacks a portion of them. Of over 8,000 clones listed, around 85% are singletons. This CDR3 comprises 17 residues. Germline V gene sequence: CDR1 SGHNT, CDR2 YYREEE (reference sequence). V lost 9 bases, J lost 3 bases, and 25 bases lay in between. This entry comes from a study of STAT5B mutations in CD4+ large granular lymphocyte leukemia. Study findings and constraints: Higher CD4+ than CD8+ T-LGLL clonality might reflect small sample size. Without putative leukemic clones, patient CD4-sorted repertoires remained more clonal than healthy CD4+ repertoires. 8/27 top patient clones versus 2/35 control clones were TRBV06-family.

The source is a man in his 60s with CD4+ T-cell large granular lymphocyte leukemia. The V and J genes are TRBV5-4 and TRBJ1-3; D gene ambiguous. The sample was PBMCs. CDR3 DNA sequence: TGTGCCACTACCGAGTTGGGCGGGTCTTTCGGTGGAAACACCATATATTTT. Encoded protein: CATTELGGSFGGNTIYF.